The clone carrying this T cell receptor (beta chain) appeared a few times. Its antigen remains unidentified. The CDR3 contains 16 residues. Germline values: CDR1 SGHNT, CDR2 YENEEA. Trimming pared 0 bases from V and 7 bases from J, leaving 19 bases between. These data come from a study of human CD4 T cells and Enterobacteriaceae. Study results and limitations: Only same-donor CFSE-low culture sequences were used to infer reactivity.

Sorting took every CD4+ cell except CD45RA+CCR7+CD95- naive cells, reaching over 95% purity. Swiss blood donation centers supplied the healthy donor blood. Total CD4+ T cells and monocytes came from CD4/CD14 microbead positive selection. Detection sensitivity for ex vivo total memory CD4+ was one cell in 200,000. Data came from immunoSEQ multiplex PCR; TCRdb stores just in-frame clones and leaves some out. This table holds about 29,000 clones, approximately 80% found once. Sequenced: memory CD4+ T cells from blood. This receptor was identified in a human donor in good health. V is TRBV11-3 and J is TRBJ2-7, with D perhaps matching TRBD1 (6 bases). The CDR3 spells CASSLDQSGQTGEQYF. In nucleotides, the CDR3 is TGTGCCAGCAGCTTAGATCAATCCGGACAGACGGGGGAGCAGTACTTC.